Following are 2 T cell receptor beta chains from one sample sequenced in a study of glioma-infiltrating T cells after dendritic cell vaccination. The method was immunoSEQ multiplex PCR; TCRdb's version includes in-frame clones alone and lacks a portion of them. The table has about 20,000 clones, about four fifths seen once. The sequences come from blood, collected before dendritic cell vaccination. The receptor source for this set is a human donor with glioblastoma.

The chain has TRBV7-9 and TRBJ2-2, with D possibly being TRBD1 (6 bases). Germline loops: CDR1 SEHNR, CDR2 FQNEAQ (reference sequence). Trimming took off 5 bases at V and 0 bases at J, with 13 bases between the two ends. The CDR3 consists of 16 residues. The CDR3: CASSVHAGANTGELFF. CDR3 sequence (DNA): TGTGCCAGCAGCGTTCACGCAGGGGCGAACACCGGGGAGCTGTTTTTT.

The chain links TRBV10-3 to TRBJ1-3; D is uncertain. This CDR3 has 12 amino acids. Germline loops: CDR1 ENHRY, CDR2 SYGVKD. DNA for the CDR3: TGTGTCACGGGAAGCTCTGGAAACACCATATATTTT. Amino acid sequence: CVTGSSGNTIYF.